This TCR beta chain stems from a study of neurological immune-mediated disorders. In its sample, this clonotype was seen many times. TCRdb ran MiXCR on the 5' RACE reads and lists one entry per CDR3 protein. This table holds 84,000 or so distinct CDR3 sequences, around 4.7% found once. Time point of the sample: longitudinal time-point 3. The sequenced material came from PBMCs. This receptor was identified in a woman aged 60-75 years with multiple sclerosis.

The CDR3 spells CAWSTDGNTEAFF. The CDR3 nucleotides are TGTGCCTGGAGTACGGACGGTAACACTGAAGCTTTCTTT. This chain uses TRBV30 with TRBJ1-1; D uncertain. Per germline, CDR1 GTSNPN and CDR2 SVGIG (reference sequence). Deletions cut 2 bases from V and 2 bases from J, with 9 bases between. The CDR3 length is 13 residues.